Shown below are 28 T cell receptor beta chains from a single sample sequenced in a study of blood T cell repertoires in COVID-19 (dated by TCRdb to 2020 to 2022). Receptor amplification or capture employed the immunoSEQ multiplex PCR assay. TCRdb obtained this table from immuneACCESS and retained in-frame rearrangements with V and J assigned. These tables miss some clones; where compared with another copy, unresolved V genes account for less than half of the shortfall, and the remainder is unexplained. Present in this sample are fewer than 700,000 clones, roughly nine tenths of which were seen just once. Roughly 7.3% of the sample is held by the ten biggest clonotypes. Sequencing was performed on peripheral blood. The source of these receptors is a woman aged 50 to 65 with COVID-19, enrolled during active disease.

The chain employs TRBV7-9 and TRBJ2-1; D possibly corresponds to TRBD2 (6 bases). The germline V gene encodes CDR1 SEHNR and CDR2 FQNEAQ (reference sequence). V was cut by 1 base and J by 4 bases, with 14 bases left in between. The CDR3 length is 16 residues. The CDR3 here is CASSLGGGAKYNEQFF. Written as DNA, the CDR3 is TGTGCCAGCAGCTTAGGGGGCGGGGCGAAGTACAATGAGCAGTTCTTC.

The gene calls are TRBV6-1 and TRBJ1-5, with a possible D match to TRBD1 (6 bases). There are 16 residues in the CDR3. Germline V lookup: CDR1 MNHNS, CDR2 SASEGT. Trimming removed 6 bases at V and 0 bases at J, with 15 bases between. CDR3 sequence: CASRENHRVSNQPQHF. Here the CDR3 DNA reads TGTGCCAGCAGGGAAAATCACAGGGTTAGCAATCAGCCCCAGCATTTT.

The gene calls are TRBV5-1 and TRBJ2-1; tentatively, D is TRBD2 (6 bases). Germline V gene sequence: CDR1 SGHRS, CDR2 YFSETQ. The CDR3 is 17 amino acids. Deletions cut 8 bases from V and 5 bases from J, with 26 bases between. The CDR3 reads CASAKGEGGGVNNEQFF. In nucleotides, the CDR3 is TGCGCCAGTGCGAAGGGTGAGGGAGGAGGGGTTAACAATGAGCAGTTCTTC. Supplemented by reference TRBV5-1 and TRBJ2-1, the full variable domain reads KAGVTQTPRYLIKTRGQQVTLSCSPISGHRSVSWYQQTPGQGLQFLFEYFSETQRNKGNFPGRFSGRQFSNSRSEMNVSTLELGDSALYLCASAKGEGGGVNNEQFFGPGTRLTVL.

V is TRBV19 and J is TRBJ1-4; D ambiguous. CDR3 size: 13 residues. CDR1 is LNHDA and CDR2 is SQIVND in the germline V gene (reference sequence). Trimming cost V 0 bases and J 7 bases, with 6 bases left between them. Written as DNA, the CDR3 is TGTGCCAGTAGTATAGAGCGGGGTGAAAAACTGTTTTTT. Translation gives CASSIERGEKLFF.

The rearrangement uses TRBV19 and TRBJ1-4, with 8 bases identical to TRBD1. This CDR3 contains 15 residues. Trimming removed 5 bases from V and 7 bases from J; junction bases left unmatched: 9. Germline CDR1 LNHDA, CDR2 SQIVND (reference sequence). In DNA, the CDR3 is TGTGCCAGTAGTTTATTCCCGGGACAGGCTGAAAAACTGTTTTTT. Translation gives CASSLFPGQAEKLFF.

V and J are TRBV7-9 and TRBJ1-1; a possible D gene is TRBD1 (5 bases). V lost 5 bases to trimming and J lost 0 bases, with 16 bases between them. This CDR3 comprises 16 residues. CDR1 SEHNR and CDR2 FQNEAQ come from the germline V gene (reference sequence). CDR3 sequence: CASSRKSGAVNTEAFF. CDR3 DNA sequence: TGTGCCAGCAGCCGAAAAAGCGGGGCCGTGAACACTGAAGCTTTCTTT.

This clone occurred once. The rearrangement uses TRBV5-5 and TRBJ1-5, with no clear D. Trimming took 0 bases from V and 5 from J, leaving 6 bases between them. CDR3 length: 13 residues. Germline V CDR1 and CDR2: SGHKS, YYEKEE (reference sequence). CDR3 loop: CASSLDPDQPQHF. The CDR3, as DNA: TGTGCCAGCAGCTTGGACCCGGATCAGCCCCAGCATTTT.

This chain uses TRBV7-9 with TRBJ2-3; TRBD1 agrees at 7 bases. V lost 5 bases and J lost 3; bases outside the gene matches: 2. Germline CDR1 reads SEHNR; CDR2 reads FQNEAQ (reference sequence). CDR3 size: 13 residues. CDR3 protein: CASSLQGTDTQYF. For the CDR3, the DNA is TGTGCCAGCAGCCTACAGGGGACAGATACGCAGTATTTT.

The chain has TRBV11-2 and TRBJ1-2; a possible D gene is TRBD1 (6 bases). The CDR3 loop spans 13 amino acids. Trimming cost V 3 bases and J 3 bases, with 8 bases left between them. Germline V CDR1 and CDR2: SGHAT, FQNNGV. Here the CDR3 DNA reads TGTGCCAGCAGCTTTAAGGGGGACTATGGCTACACCTTC. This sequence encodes CASSFKGDYGYTF.

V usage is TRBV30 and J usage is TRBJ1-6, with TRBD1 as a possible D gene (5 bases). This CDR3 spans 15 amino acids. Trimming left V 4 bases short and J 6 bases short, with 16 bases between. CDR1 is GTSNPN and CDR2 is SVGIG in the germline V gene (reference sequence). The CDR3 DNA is TGTGCCTGGACCAACTCGGGACTCCTTAATTCACCCCTCCACTTT. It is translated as CAWTNSGLLNSPLHF. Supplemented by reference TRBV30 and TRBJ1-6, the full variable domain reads SQTIHQWPATLVQPVGSPLSLECTVEGTSNPNLYWYRQAAGRGLQLLFYSVGIGQISSEVPQNLSASRPQDRQFILSSKKLLLSDSGFYLCAWTNSGLLNSPLHFGNGTRLTVT.

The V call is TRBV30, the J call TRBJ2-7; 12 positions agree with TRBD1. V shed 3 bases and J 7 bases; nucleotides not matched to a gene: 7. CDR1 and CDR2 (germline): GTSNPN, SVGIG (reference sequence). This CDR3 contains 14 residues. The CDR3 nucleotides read TGTGCCTGGAGGCCGGGACAGGGGGCAAATGAGCAGTACTTC. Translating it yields CAWRPGQGANEQYF.

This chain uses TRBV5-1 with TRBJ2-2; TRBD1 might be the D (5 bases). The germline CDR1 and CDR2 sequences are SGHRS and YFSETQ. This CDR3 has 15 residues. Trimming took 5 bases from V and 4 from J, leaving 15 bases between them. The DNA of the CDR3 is TGCGCCAGCAGACTGGACACGGAGACCACCGGGGAGCTGTTTTTT. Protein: CASRLDTETTGELFF.

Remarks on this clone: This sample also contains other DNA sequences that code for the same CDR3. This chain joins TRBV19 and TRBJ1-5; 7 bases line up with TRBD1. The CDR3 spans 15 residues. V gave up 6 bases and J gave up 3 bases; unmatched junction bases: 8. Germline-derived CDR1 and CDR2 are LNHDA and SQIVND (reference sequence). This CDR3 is CASSRYRGSNQPQHF. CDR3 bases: TGTGCCAGTAGCCGATACAGGGGTTCCAATCAGCCCCAGCATTTT. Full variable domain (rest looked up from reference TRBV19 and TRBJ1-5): DGGITQSPKYLFRKEGQNVTLSCEQNLNHDAMYWYRQDPGQGLRLIYYSQIVNDFQKGDIAEGYSVSREKKESFPLTVTSAQKNPTAFYLCASSRYRGSNQPQHFGDGTRLSIL.

Here the CDR3 reads CASSRETSGSYEQYF. Here the CDR3 DNA reads TGTGCCAGCAGCCGAGAGACTAGCGGATCCTACGAGCAGTACTTC. The V and J genes are TRBV3-1 (or the pseudogene TRBV3-2) and TRBJ2-7, with TRBD2 matching over 9 bases. The V and J ends lost 4 bases and 1 base, in that order; junction bases with no gene match: 5. CDR3 length equals 15 residues. Germline CDR1 is LGHDT and CDR2 is YNNKEL (reference sequence).

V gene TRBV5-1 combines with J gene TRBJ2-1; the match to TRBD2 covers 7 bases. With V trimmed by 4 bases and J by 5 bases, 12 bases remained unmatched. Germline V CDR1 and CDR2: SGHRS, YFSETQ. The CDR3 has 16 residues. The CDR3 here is CASSLLLGGTNNEQFF. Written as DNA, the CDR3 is TGCGCCAGCAGCCTATTACTAGGTGGGACTAACAATGAGCAGTTCTTC. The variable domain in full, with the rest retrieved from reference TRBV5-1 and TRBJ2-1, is KAGVTQTPRYLIKTRGQQVTLSCSPISGHRSVSWYQQTPGQGLQFLFEYFSETQRNKGNFPGRFSGRQFSNSRSEMNVSTLELGDSALYLCASSLLLGGTNNEQFFGPGTRLTVL.

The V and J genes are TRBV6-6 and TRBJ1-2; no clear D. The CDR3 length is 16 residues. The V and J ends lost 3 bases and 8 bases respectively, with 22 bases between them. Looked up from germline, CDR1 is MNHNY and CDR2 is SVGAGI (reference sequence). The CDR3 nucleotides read TGTGCCAGCAGTTATCCCCTCCGCGGGCAGAACCAAGGCTACACCTTC. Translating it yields CASSYPLRGQNQGYTF.

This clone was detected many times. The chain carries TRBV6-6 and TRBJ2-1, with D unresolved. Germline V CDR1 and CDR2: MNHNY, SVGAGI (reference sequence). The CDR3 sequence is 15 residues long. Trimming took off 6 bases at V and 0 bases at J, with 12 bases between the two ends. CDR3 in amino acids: CASRKQPSSYNEQFF. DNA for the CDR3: TGTGCCAGCAGGAAACAGCCATCCTCCTACAATGAGCAGTTCTTC.

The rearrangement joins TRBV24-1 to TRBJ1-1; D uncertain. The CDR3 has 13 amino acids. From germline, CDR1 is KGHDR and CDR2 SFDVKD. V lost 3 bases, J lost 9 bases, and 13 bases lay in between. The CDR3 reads CATSDPYRDQAFF. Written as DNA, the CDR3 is TGTGCCACCAGTGATCCCTACAGAGATCAAGCTTTCTTT.

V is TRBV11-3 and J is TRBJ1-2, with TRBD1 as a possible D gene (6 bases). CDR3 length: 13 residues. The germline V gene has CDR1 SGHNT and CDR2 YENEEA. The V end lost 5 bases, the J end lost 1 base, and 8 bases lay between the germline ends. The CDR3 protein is CASSPRGNYGYTF. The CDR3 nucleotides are TGTGCCAGCAGCCCCAGGGGTAACTATGGCTACACCTTC. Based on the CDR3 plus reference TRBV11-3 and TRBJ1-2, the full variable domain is EAGVVQSPRYKIIEKKQPVAFWCNPISGHNTLYWYLQNLGQGPELLIRYENEEAVDDSQLPKDRFSAERLKGVDSTLKIQPAELGDSAVYLCASSPRGNYGYTFGSGTRLTVV.

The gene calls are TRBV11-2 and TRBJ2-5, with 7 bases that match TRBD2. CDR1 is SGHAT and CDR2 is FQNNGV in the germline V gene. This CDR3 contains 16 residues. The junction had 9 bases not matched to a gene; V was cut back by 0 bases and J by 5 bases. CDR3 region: CASSLEAGLGVETQYF. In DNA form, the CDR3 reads TGTGCCAGCAGCTTAGAGGCTGGACTAGGGGTGGAGACCCAGTACTTC.

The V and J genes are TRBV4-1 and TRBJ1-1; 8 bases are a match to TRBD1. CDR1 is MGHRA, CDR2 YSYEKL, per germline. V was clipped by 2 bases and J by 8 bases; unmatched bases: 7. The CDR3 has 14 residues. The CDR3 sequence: CASSQLTGAREAFF. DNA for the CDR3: TGCGCCAGCAGCCAACTGACAGGGGCTAGGGAAGCTTTCTTT.

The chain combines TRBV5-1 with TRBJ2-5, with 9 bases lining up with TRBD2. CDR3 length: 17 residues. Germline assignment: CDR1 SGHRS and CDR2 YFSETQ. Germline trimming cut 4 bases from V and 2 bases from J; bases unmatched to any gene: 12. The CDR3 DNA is TGCGCCAGCAGCCTGCCGGCGGGAGCGGGGGGACAAGAGACCCAGTACTTC. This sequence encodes CASSLPAGAGGQETQYF.

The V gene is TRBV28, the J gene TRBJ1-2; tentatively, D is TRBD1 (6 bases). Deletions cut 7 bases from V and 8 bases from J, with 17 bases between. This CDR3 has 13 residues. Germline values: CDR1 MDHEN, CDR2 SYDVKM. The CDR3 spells CASIKSGAWGYTF. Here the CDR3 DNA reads TGTGCCAGCATCAAATCAGGGGCGTGGGGCTACACCTTC.

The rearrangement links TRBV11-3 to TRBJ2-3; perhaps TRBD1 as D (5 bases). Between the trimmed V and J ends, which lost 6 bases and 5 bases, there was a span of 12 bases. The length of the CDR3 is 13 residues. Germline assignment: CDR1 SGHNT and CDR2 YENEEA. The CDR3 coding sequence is TGTGCCAGCAGTTGGACATCGGAAGATACGCAGTATTTT. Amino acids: CASSWTSEDTQYF. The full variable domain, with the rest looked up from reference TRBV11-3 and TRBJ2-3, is EAGVVQSPRYKIIEKKQPVAFWCNPISGHNTLYWYLQNLGQGPELLIRYENEEAVDDSQLPKDRFSAERLKGVDSTLKIQPAELGDSAVYLCASSWTSEDTQYFGPGTRLTVL.

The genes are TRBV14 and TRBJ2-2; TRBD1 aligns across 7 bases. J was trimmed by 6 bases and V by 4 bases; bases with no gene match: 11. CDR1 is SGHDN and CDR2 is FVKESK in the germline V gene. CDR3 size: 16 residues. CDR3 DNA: TGTGCCAGCAGCCTCTACAGGGGAGTAGGACCCGGGGAGCTGTTTTTT. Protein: CASSLYRGVGPGELFF.

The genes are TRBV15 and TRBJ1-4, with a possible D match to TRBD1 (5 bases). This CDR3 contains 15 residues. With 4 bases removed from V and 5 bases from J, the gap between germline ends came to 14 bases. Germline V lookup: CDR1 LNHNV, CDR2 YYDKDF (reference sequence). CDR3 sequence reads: CATSTLGGGNEKLFF. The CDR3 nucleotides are TGTGCCACCAGCACTCTGGGGGGAGGGAATGAAAAACTGTTTTTT.

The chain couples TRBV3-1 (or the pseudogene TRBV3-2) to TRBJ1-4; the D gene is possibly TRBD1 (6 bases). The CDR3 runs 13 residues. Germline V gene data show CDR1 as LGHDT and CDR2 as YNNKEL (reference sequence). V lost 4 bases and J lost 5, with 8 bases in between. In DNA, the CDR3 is TGTGCCAGCAGCCGGACAGTCAATGAAAAACTGTTTTTT. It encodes CASSRTVNEKLFF.

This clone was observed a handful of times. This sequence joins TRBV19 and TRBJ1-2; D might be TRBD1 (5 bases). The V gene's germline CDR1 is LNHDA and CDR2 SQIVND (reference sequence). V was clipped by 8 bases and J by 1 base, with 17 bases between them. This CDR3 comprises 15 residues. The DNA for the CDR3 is TGTGCCAGTTTTCCCCGTGGAGGGGATAACTATGGCTACACCTTC. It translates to CASFPRGGDNYGYTF. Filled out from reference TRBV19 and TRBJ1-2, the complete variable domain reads DGGITQSPKYLFRKEGQNVTLSCEQNLNHDAMYWYRQDPGQGLRLIYYSQIVNDFQKGDIAEGYSVSREKKESFPLTVTSAQKNPTAFYLCASFPRGGDNYGYTFGSGTRLTVV.